A single sample gave rise to the 12 T cell receptor beta chains below, sequenced in a study of cytomegalovirus exposure and HLA in healthy donors. Use of 60 Vbeta and 13 Jbeta primers characterized the PCR. TCRdb keeps only in-frame clones here, not all; method: immunoSEQ multiplex PCR. The sample lists roughly 100,000 clones; 60% to 85% were seen once. What was sequenced was PBMCs. The receptors come from a man aged 45-65 years in good health and CMV-seropositive.

The J gene is TRBJ2-5, the V gene TRBV27; D might be TRBD2 (5 bases). From germline, CDR1 is MNHEY and CDR2 SMNVEV (reference sequence). This CDR3 has 15 residues. V lost 0 bases and J lost 3, with 11 bases in between. CDR3 residues: CASSLSQLGEETQYF. CDR3 bases: TGTGCCAGCAGTTTATCCCAACTAGGAGAAGAGACCCAGTACTTC.

The rearrangement joins TRBV5-4 to TRBJ2-3; D gene unclear. The V and J ends lost 0 bases and 0 bases respectively, with 2 bases between them. In germline, CDR1 is SGHNT, CDR2 YYREEE (reference sequence). This CDR3 contains 13 residues. CDR3 bases: TGTGCCAGCAGCTTGGCTAGCACAGATACGCAGTATTTT. Residues: CASSLASTDTQYF.

The rearrangement joins TRBV28 to TRBJ2-4; maybe TRBD1 (7 bases). V gave up 6 bases and J gave up 7 bases, with 16 bases separating them. Germline CDR1 MDHEN, CDR2 SYDVKM. The CDR3 is made up of 14 amino acids. The DNA of the CDR3 is TGTGCCAGCAGAACTACGGCAGGGGGGAACATTCAGTACTTC. Residues: CASRTTAGGNIQYF.

J is TRBJ1-1 and V is TRBV28, with D possibly TRBD1 on 5 matching bases. Germline assignment: CDR1 MDHEN and CDR2 SYDVKM. The CDR3 contains 10 residues. V shed 8 bases and J shed 10 bases, with 11 bases lying between them. The chain's CDR3 is CASGDSLAFF. CDR3 in DNA: TGTGCCAGCGGGGACTCACTAGCTTTCTTT. Variable domain in full (rest from reference TRBV28 and TRBJ1-1): DVKVTQSSRYLVKRTGEKVFLECVQDMDHENMFWYRQDPGLGLRLIYFSYDVKMKEKGDIPEGYSVSREKKERFSLILESASTNQTSMYLCASGDSLAFFGQGTRLTVV.

The CDR3 here is CAISATGSSYNEQFF. CDR3 sequence (DNA): TGTGCCATCAGCGCGACAGGGAGCTCCTACAATGAGCAGTTCTTC. The chain has TRBV10-3 and TRBJ2-1; TRBD1 matches at 7 bases. Germline lookup yields CDR1 ENHRY and CDR2 SYGVKD. The junction had 5 bases not matched to a gene; V was cut back by 6 bases and J by 0 bases. The CDR3 is 15 amino acids.

As for this clone: One end of the junction fails to match germline, which may point to a read error. The chain has TRBV7-9 and TRBJ2-3; 10 bases are a match to TRBD1. Germline V gene sequence: CDR1 SEHNR, CDR2 FQNEAQ (reference sequence). The CDR3 is 18 residues long. As DNA, the CDR3 is TGTTCCAGCAGCTTACCATATAGACAGGGGGCTAGCACAGATACGCAGTATTTT. Translated, it gives CSSSLPYRQGASTDTQYF.

This clone came up a few times. The chain recombines TRBV10-2 with TRBJ2-3, with D possibly being TRBD2 (6 bases). This CDR3 has 15 amino acids. CDR1 and CDR2 (germline): WSHSY, SAAADI. Trimming cost V 3 bases and J 1 base, with 11 bases left between them. The CDR3 bases are TGCGCCAGCAGTGATCGTAGCGGAGGCACAGATACGCAGTATTTT. Its translation: CASSDRSGGTDTQYF.

In this sample, this clone turned up once. The chain joins TRBV5-6 to TRBJ1-2; a possible D gene is TRBD1 (6 bases). Germline V gene lookup returns CDR1 SGHDT and CDR2 YYEEEE. The CDR3 extends over 13 amino acids. Trimming removed 4 bases at V and 2 bases at J, with 9 bases between. CDR3 DNA: TGTGCCAGCAGCACTGGACAGAACTATGGCTACACCTTC. This sequence encodes CASSTGQNYGYTF.

The rearrangement joins TRBV28 to TRBJ2-7, with D perhaps matching TRBD1 (5 bases). V was shortened by 9 bases and J by 1 base, with 19 bases between the two germline ends. The CDR3 length is 15 residues. Germline CDR1 MDHEN, CDR2 SYDVKM. CDR3 region: CARTLPGRESYEQYF. The CDR3 region has the DNA TGTGCCAGAACACTCCCCGGCAGGGAATCCTACGAGCAGTACTTC.

The chain links TRBV11-2 to TRBJ1-5; TRBD1 matches at 9 bases. Germline V gene sequence: CDR1 SGHAT, CDR2 FQNNGV. This CDR3 region has 17 residues. The trim removed 1 base at V and 4 bases at J, leaving 8 bases unmatched. The DNA of the CDR3 is TGTGCCAGCAGCTTAGCCCGGGGACAGGGCGGTAATCAGCCCCAGCATTTT. Residues: CASSLARGQGGNQPQHF.

This clone appeared a few times. The chain employs TRBV5-5 and TRBJ2-1, with 8 bases identical to TRBD2. Looked up from germline, CDR1 is SGHKS and CDR2 is YYEKEE (reference sequence). V dropped 0 bases and J dropped 13; count of bases not matched to a gene: 12. The CDR3 spans 15 residues. CDR3 residues: CASSLGAGGEGNQFF. Written as DNA, the CDR3 is TGTGCCAGCAGCTTGGGCGCGGGGGGCGAAGGGAATCAGTTCTTC.

V and J are TRBV28 and TRBJ1-5; no reliable D call. Trimming shortened V by 3 bases and J by 13 bases, and 13 bases separated the two germline ends. Per the germline V gene, CDR1 is MDHEN and CDR2 is SYDVKM. The CDR3 has 12 residues. The CDR3, as DNA: TGTGCCAGCAGTTTCGCGGGAGAACCGCAGCATTTT. It codes for CASSFAGEPQHF.